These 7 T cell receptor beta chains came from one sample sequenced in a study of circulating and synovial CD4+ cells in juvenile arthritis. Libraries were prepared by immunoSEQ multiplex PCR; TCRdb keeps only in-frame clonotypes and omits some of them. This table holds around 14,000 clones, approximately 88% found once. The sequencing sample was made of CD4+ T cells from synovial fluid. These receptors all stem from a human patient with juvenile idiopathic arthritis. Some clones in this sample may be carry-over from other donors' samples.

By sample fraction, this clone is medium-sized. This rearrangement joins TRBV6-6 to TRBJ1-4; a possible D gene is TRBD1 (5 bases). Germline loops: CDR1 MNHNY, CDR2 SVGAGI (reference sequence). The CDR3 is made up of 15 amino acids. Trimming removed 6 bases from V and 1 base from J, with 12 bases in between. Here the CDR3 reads CASSDTGVTNEKLFF. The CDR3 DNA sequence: TGTGCCAGCAGCGACACGGGGGTAACTAATGAAAAACTGTTTTTT.

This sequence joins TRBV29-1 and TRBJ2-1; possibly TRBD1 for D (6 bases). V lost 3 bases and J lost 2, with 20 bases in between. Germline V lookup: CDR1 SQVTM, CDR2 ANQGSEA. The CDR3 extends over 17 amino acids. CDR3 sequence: CSVELGTMGTPYNEQFF. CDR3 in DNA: TGCAGCGTTGAGCTGGGGACAATGGGTACTCCCTACAATGAGCAGTTCTTC.

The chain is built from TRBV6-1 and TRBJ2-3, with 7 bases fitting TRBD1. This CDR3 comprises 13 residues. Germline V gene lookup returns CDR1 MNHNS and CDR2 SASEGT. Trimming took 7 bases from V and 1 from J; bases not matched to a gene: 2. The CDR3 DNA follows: TGTGCCAGCAACGGACAGGGCACAGATACGCAGTATTTT. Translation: CASNGQGTDTQYF.

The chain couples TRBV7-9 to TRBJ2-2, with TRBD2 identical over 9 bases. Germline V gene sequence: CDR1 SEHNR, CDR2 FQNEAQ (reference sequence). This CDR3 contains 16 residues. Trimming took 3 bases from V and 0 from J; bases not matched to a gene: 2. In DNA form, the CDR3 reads TGTGCCAGCAGCTTTGCTAGCGGGGCGAACACCGGGGAGCTGTTTTTT. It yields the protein CASSFASGANTGELFF.

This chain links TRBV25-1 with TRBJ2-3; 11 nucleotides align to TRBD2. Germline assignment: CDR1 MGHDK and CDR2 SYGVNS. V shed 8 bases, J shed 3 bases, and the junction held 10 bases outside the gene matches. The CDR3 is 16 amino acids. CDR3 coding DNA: TGTGCCAGCCAACCTCGACTAGCGGGGTTGACAGATACGCAGTATTTT. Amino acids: CASQPRLAGLTDTQYF.

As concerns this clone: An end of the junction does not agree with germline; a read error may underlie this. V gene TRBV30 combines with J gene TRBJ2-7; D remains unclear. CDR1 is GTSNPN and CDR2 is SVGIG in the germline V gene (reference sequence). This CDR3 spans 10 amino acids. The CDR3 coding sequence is TGTGCCTGGGGCTACTACGAGCAGTATTTC. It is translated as CAWGYYEQYF.

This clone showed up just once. This chain's CDR3 is CASSPGQGHNYGYTF. DNA for the CDR3: TGCGCCAGCAGCCCAGGACAGGGTCATAACTATGGCTACACCTTC. This sequence joins TRBV4-3 and TRBJ1-2; 8 bases map to TRBD1. Trimming took 4 bases from V and 1 from J; bases not matched to a gene: 5. Germline V gene lookup returns CDR1 LGHNA and CDR2 YSLEER. The CDR3 consists of 15 residues.